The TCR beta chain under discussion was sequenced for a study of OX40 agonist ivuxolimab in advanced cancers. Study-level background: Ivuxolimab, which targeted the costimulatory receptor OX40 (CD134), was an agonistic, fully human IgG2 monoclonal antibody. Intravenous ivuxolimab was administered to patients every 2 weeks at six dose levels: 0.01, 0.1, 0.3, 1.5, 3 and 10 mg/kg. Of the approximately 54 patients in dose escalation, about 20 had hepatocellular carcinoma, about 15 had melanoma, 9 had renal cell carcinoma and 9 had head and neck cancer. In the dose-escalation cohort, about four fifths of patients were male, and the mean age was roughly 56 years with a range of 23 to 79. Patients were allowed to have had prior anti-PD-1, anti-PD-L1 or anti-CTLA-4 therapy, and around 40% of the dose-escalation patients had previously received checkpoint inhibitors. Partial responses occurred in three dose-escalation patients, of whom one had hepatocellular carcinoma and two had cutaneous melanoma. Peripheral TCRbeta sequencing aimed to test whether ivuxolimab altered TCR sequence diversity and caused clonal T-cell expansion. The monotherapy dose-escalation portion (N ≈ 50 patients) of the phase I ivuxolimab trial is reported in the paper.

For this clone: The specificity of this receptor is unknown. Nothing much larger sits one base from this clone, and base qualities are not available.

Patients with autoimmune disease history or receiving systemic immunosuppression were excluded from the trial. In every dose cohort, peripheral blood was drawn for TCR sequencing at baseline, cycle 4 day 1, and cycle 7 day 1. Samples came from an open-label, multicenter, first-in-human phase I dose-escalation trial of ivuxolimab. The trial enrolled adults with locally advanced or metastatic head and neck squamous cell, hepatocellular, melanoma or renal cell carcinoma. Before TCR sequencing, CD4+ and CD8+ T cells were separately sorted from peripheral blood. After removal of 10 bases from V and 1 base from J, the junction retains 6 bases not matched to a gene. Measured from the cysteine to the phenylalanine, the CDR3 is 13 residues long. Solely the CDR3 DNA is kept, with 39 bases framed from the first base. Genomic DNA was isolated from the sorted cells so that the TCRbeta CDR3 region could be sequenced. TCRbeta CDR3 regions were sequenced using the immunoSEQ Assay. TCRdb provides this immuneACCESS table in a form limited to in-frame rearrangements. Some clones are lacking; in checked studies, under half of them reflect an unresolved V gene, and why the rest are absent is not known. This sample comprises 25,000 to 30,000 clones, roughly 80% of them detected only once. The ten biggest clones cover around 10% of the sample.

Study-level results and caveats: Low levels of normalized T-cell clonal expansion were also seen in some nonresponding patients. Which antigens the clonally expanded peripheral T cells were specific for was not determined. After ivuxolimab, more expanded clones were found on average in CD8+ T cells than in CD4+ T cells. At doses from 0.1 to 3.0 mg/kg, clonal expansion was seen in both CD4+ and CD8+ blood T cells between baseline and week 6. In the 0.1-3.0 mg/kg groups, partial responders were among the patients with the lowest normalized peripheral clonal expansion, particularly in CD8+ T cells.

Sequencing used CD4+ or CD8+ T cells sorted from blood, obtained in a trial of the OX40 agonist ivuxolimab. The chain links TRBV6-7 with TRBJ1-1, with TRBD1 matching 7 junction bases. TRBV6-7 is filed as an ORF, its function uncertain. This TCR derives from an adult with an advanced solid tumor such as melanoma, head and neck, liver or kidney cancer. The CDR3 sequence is CANKQGSNTEAFF. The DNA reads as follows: TGTGCCAATAAACAGGGGTCGAACACTGAAGCTTTCTTT.